Presented here are 21 T cell receptor beta chains from one specimen sequenced in a study of shared clonotypes between healthy human individuals. Sequencing was performed with immunoSEQ multiplex PCR; in TCRdb, only in-frame clones are kept and a portion is missing. The sample records more than 500,000 clones, approximately 95% being singletons. The naive CD8 fraction comprised CD45RO-negative cells positively selected for CCR7 and excluded terminally differentiated effector memory CD45RA+ cells. Material for sequencing was naive CD8+ T cells sorted from blood. These receptors were collected from a woman in her 30s in good health.

This clone occurred a few times. V usage is TRBV27 and J usage is TRBJ1-2; no firm D call. CDR3 size: 12 residues. Germline CDR1 and CDR2: MNHEY and SMNVEV (reference sequence). V was pared by 5 bases and J by 4 bases, with 8 bases between. Written as DNA, the CDR3 is TGTGCCAGCAGTCCCTACGGCTATGGCTACACCTTC. Translating gives CASSPYGYGYTF.

This sequence joins TRBV5-1 and TRBJ1-1, with TRBD1 matching 9 bases. The CDR3 totals 14 residues. V trimming: 3 bases; J trimming: 5 bases; junction bases outside the gene matches: 5. Germline CDR1 is SGHRS and CDR2 is YFSETQ. CDR3 protein: CASSWGQGGTEAFF. The CDR3 DNA follows: TGCGCCAGCAGCTGGGGACAGGGTGGGACTGAAGCTTTCTTT.

The chain combines TRBV5-6 with TRBJ1-1; tentative D call: TRBD1 (5 bases). Germline V gene lookup returns CDR1 SGHDT and CDR2 YYEEEE. V lost 3 bases, J lost 8 bases, and 17 bases lay in between. The CDR3 runs to 14 residues. CDR3 sequence reads: CASSWGRLSWEAFF. The CDR3 DNA sequence: TGTGCCAGCAGCTGGGGACGTCTATCGTGGGAAGCTTTCTTT. Using reference TRBV5-6 and TRBJ1-1 for the parts outside the CDR3, the full variable domain is DAGVTQSPTHLIKTRGQQVTLRCSPKSGHDTVSWYQQALGQGPQFIFQYYEEEERQRGNFPDRFSGHQFPNYSSELNVNALLLGDSALYLCASSWGRLSWEAFFGQGTRLTVV.

As for this clone: The germline gene is not matched at one end of the junction; a read error may be the cause. The rearrangement joins TRBV7-9 to TRBJ2-1; 9 nucleotides agree with TRBD2. The CDR3 covers 14 residues. From germline, CDR1 is SEHNR and CDR2 FQNEAQ (reference sequence). The CDR3 coding sequence is TGTGCCAGCAGATTAGCGGGAGTCTACAATGAGCAGTTCTTC. The encoded protein is CASRLAGVYNEQFF.

The chain joins TRBV2 to TRBJ2-7; 9 bases agree with TRBD1. The trim removed 8 bases at V and 4 bases at J, leaving 6 bases unmatched. The CDR3 is 13 amino acids. Germline V gene lookup returns CDR1 SNHLY and CDR2 FYNNEI. Here the CDR3 reads CASGRDRDYEQYF. CDR3 sequence (DNA): TGTGCCAGCGGAAGGGACAGGGATTACGAGCAGTACTTC. Full variable domain (missing parts from reference TRBV2 and TRBJ2-7): EPEVTQTPSHQVTQMGQEVILRCVPISNHLYFYWYRQILGQKVEFLVSFYNNEISEKSEIFDDQFSVERPDGSNFTLKIRSTKLEDSAMYFCASGRDRDYEQYFGPGTRLTVT.

The V and J genes are TRBV12-1 and TRBJ2-7; the D segment call TRBD2 is taken from the table without a DNA check. TRBV12-1 is deemed a pseudogene. The CDR3 extends over 15 amino acids. CDR3 sequence: CASRRTSGPRDEQYF. The CDR3 DNA reads TGTGCCAGCCGGAGGACTAGCGGGCCCCGGGACGAGCAGTACTTC.

V and J are TRBV28 and TRBJ2-7, with 9 bases fitting TRBD1. After removal of 6 bases from V and 6 bases from J, the junction contained 9 bases not matched to a gene. The CDR3 is made up of 14 amino acids. Germline CDR1 MDHEN, CDR2 SYDVKM. The CDR3 sequence: CASRGTGTGPEQYF. CDR3 coding DNA: TGTGCCAGCAGGGGAACCGGGACAGGGCCCGAGCAGTACTTC.

This clone has a single count. The V gene is TRBV5-5, the J gene TRBJ2-7; 7 nucleotides agree with TRBD1. This CDR3 is 14 amino acids long. CDR1 and CDR2 (germline): SGHKS, YYEKEE (reference sequence). V gave up 3 bases and J gave up 0 bases; unmatched junction bases: 3. The CDR3 bases are TGTGCCAGCAGCTGGGACAGAAGCTCCTACGAGCAGTACTTC. It codes for CASSWDRSSYEQYF.

The rearrangement links TRBV7-3 to TRBJ2-1; D unclear. Germline V gene lookup returns CDR1 SGHTA and CDR2 FQGTGA. V lost 3 bases, J lost 6 bases, and 15 bases lay in between. The CDR3 has 15 amino acids. The CDR3 DNA reads TGTGCCAGCAGCTTGGTTTACGGTGAAGGCAATGAGCAGTTCTTC. This codes for CASSLVYGEGNEQFF.

The chain couples TRBV7-9 to TRBJ2-2; D remains ambiguous. From germline, CDR1 is SEHNR and CDR2 FQNEAQ (reference sequence). V lost 5 bases and J lost 0, with 13 bases in between. CDR3 length: 16 residues. The DNA of the CDR3 is TGTGCCAGCAGCCAAGGTCGGGCATCGAACACCGGGGAGCTGTTTTTT. It is translated as CASSQGRASNTGELFF.

The rearrangement uses TRBV27 and TRBJ2-1; 9 bases are a match to TRBD1. Trimming removed 6 bases from V and 9 bases from J; junction bases left unmatched: 9. The CDR3 loop spans 14 amino acids. Germline-derived CDR1 and CDR2 are MNHEY and SMNVEV (reference sequence). CDR3 in amino acids: CASRGGTGYPEQFF. DNA of the CDR3: TGTGCCAGCAGGGGCGGGACAGGGTATCCTGAGCAGTTCTTC.

Details on this clone: The same CDR3 also results from other DNA sequences found in this sample. This chain connects TRBV7-8 to TRBJ2-7, with 7 bases that match TRBD1. The CDR3 contains 12 residues. The V and J ends lost 6 bases and 5 bases, in that order; junction bases with no gene match: 4. The germline V gene has CDR1 SGHVS and CDR2 FQNEAQ. The CDR3 DNA reads as TGTGCCAGCAGTTTTGACAGGGACGAGCAGTACTTC. Residues: CASSFDRDEQYF. The full variable domain, its missing parts supplied by reference TRBV7-8 and TRBJ2-7, is GAGVSQSPRYKVAKRGQDVALRCDPISGHVSLFWYQQALGQGPEFLTYFQNEAQLDKSGLPSDRFFAERPEGSVSTLKIQRTQQEDSAVYLCASSFDRDEQYFGPGTRLTVT.

This sequence joins TRBV19 and TRBJ1-2; D gene uncertain. Trimming pared 9 bases from V and 1 base from J, leaving 12 bases between. Per the germline V gene, CDR1 is LNHDA and CDR2 is SQIVND (reference sequence). CDR3 size: 13 residues. The CDR3 region has the DNA TGTGCCAGCCGCGAACCCTATAACTATGGCTACACCTTC. Its translation: CASREPYNYGYTF. The variable domain in full, completed from reference TRBV19 and TRBJ1-2, reads DGGITQSPKYLFRKEGQNVTLSCEQNLNHDAMYWYRQDPGQGLRLIYYSQIVNDFQKGDIAEGYSVSREKKESFPLTVTSAQKNPTAFYLCASREPYNYGYTFGSGTRLTVV.

This CDR3 is CASSLVVGYRPHYEQYF. CDR3 in DNA: TGTGCCAGCAGCTTAGTAGTTGGCTACCGCCCCCACTACGAGCAGTACTTC. The rearrangement uses TRBV7-9 and TRBJ2-7, with D hard to call. The ends were cut back, 1 base at V and 3 bases at J, with 19 bases in the middle. The CDR3 covers 17 residues. Germline V lookup: CDR1 SEHNR, CDR2 FQNEAQ (reference sequence).

The chain carries TRBV28 and TRBJ2-7; 11 nucleotides align to TRBD1. The germline CDR1 and CDR2 sequences are MDHEN and SYDVKM. The CDR3 is 14 amino acids. After removal of 4 bases from V and 4 bases from J, the junction contained 3 bases not matched to a gene. The CDR3 sequence: CASSSGTGGYEQYF. The CDR3 DNA sequence: TGTGCCAGCAGTTCCGGGACAGGGGGGTACGAGCAGTACTTC.

In regard to this clone: The sample holds other DNA sequences that translate to the same CDR3. The chain employs TRBV6-5 and TRBJ2-6; unclear D gene. Trimming shortened V by 8 bases and J by 0 bases, and 2 bases separated the two germline ends. CDR3 length: 12 residues. The germline V gene has CDR1 MNHEY and CDR2 SVGAGI. This CDR3 is CASCSGANVLTF. The CDR3 DNA is TGTGCCAGCTGCTCTGGGGCCAACGTCCTGACTTTC.

V is TRBV9 and J is TRBJ2-1; D gene ambiguous. This CDR3 has 16 amino acids. Trimming removed 2 bases from V and 0 bases from J, with 12 bases in between. Germline V gene data show CDR1 as SGDLS and CDR2 as YYNGEE. CDR3: CASSVKARSSYNEQFF. The CDR3 DNA follows: TGTGCCAGCAGCGTTAAAGCCAGAAGCTCCTACAATGAGCAGTTCTTC.

The rearrangement joins TRBV4-1 to TRBJ2-2; D is ambiguous. Germline loops: CDR1 MGHRA, CDR2 YSYEKL. V lost 3 bases to trimming and J lost 7 bases, with 9 bases between them. CDR3 size: 13 residues. The CDR3 region has the DNA TGCGCCAGCAGCCAGACGAGTGTCGGGGAGCTGTTTTTT. It encodes CASSQTSVGELFF.

Note on this clone: The DNA is omitted, as the CDR3 cannot be located on it reliably, and the CDR3 follows TCRdb's listing. This chain links TRBV28 with TRBJ2-2; the table's TRBD1 call for D was not verified on the DNA. Per the germline V gene, CDR1 is MDHEN and CDR2 is SYDVKM. The CDR3 is 14 residues long, counting both termini. The CDR3 here is CASILAGHTGELFF.

The genes are TRBV15 and TRBJ2-3; 10 positions agree with TRBD2. Looked up from germline, CDR1 is LNHNV and CDR2 is YYDKDF (reference sequence). This CDR3 is 18 amino acids long. J gave up 5 bases and V 4 bases, and 15 bases lay outside the gene matches. In DNA form, the CDR3 reads TGTGCCACCAGCAACTATCGAAGAGCGGGAGGGCCAGGAGATACGCAGTATTTT. As protein: CATSNYRRAGGPGDTQYF. Full variable domain (remainder filled in from reference TRBV15 and TRBJ2-3): DAMVIQNPRYQVTQFGKPVTLSCSQTLNHNVMYWYQQKSSQAPKLLFHYYDKDFNNEADTPDNFQSRRPNTSFCFLDIRSPGLGDTAMYLCATSNYRRAGGPGDTQYFGPGTRLTVL.

This chain joins TRBV29-1 and TRBJ1-1; TRBD1 matches at 7 bases. The CDR3 runs 13 residues. Germline values: CDR1 SQVTM, CDR2 ANQGSEA. V shed 6 bases and J 5 bases; nucleotides not matched to a gene: 9. CDR3 residues: CSVQGLGRTEAFF. CDR3 in DNA: TGCAGCGTACAGGGGCTCGGAAGGACTGAAGCTTTCTTT.